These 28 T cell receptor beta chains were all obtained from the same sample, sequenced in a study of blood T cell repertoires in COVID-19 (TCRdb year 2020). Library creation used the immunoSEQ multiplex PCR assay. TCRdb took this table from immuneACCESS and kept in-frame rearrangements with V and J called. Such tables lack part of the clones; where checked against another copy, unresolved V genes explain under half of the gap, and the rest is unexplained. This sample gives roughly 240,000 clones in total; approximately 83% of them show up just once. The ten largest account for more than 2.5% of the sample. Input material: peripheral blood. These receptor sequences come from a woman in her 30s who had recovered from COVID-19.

The CDR3 sequence: CASKETGVLETQYF. For the CDR3, the DNA is TGCGCCAGCAAGGAGACGGGGGTTCTCGAGACCCAGTACTTC. The gene calls are TRBV5-1 and TRBJ2-5; D is possibly TRBD2 (6 bases). This CDR3 has 14 amino acids. The V gene lost 6 bases and the J gene lost 5 bases, with 17 bases spanning the gap. In germline, CDR1 is SGHRS, CDR2 YFSETQ.

CDR3 in amino acids: CASEPDSIYGYTF. Written as DNA, the CDR3 is TGTGCCAGCGAACCCGACAGCATCTATGGCTACACCTTC. The V and J genes are TRBV2 and TRBJ1-2; D possibly corresponds to TRBD1 (5 bases). The ends were cut back, 8 bases at V and 4 bases at J, with 14 bases in the middle. The germline gives CDR1 SNHLY, CDR2 FYNNEI. This CDR3 has 13 residues.

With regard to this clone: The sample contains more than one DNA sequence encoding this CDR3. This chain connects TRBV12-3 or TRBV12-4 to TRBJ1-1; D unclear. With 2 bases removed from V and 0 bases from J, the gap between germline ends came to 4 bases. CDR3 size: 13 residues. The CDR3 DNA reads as TGTGCCAGCAGTTTACAGATGAACACTGAAGCTTTCTTT. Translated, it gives CASSLQMNTEAFF.

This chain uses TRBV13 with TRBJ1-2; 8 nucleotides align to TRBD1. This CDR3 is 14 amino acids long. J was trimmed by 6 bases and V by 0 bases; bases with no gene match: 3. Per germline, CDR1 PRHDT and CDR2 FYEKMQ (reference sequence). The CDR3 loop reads CASSLGQGADGYTF. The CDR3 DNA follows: TGTGCCAGCAGCTTAGGGCAGGGGGCGGATGGCTACACCTTC.

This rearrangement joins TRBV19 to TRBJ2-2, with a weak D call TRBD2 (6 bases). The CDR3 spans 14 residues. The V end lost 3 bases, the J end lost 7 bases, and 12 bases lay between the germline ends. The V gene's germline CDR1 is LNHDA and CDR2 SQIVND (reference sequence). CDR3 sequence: CASSIGGAGGELFF. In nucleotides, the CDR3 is TGTGCCAGTAGTATCGGCGGGGCGGGCGGGGAGCTGTTTTTT.

The CDR3 protein is CATRLAAQETQYF. The CDR3, as DNA: TGTGCCACCAGACTAGCGGCACAAGAGACCCAGTACTTC. The chain has TRBV6-5 and TRBJ2-5; 9 bases match TRBD2. CDR3 length: 13 amino acids. J gave up 2 bases and V 10 bases, and 5 bases lay outside the gene matches. From germline, CDR1 is MNHEY and CDR2 SVGAGI.

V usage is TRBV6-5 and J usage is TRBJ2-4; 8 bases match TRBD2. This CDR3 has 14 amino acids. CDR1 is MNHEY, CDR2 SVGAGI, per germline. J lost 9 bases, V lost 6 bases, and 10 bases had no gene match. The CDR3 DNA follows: TGTGCCAGCAGGCGGGAGGAGGGGGGTGTCATTCAGTACTTC. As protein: CASRREEGGVIQYF.

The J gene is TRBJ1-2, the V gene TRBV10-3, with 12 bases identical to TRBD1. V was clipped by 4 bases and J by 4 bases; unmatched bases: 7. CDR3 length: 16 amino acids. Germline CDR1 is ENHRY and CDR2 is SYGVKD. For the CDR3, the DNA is TGTGCCATCAGTGGACCCGGGACAGGGGGCATCTATGGCTACACCTTC. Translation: CAISGPGTGGIYGYTF.

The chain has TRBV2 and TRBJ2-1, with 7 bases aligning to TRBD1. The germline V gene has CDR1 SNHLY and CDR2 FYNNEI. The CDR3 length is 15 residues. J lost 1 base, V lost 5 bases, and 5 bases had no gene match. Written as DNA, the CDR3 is TGTGCCAGCAGTTTACAGGGGATATCCTACAATGAGCAGTTCTTC. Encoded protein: CASSLQGISYNEQFF.

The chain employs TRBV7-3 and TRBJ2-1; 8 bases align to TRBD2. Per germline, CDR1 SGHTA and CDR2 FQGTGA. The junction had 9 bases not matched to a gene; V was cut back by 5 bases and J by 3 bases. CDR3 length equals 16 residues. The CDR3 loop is CASSSIPGLDYNEQFF. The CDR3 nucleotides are TGTGCCAGCAGCAGCATCCCGGGACTAGACTACAATGAGCAGTTCTTC.

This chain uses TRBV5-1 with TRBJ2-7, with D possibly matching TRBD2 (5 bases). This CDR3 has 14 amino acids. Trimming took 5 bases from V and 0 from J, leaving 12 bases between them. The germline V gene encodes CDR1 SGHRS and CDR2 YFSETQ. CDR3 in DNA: TGCGCCAGCAGGCCAGGACTGAGCTCCTACGAGCAGTACTTC. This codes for CASRPGLSSYEQYF.

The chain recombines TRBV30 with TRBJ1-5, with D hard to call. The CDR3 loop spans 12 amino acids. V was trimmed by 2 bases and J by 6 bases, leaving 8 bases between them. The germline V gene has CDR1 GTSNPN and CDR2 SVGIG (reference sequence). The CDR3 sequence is CAWSTSGQPQHF. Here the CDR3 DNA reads TGTGCCTGGAGTACGTCAGGTCAGCCCCAGCATTTT.

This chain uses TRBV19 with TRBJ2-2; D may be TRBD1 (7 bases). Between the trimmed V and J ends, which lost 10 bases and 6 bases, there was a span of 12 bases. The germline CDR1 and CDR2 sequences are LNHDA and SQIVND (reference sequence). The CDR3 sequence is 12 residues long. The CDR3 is CATQGGPGELFF. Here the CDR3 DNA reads TGTGCCACCCAGGGGGGTCCCGGGGAGCTGTTTTTT.

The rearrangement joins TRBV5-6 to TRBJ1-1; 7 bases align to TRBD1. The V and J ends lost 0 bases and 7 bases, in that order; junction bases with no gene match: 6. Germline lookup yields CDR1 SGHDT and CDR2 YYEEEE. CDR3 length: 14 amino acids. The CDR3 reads CASSLVGQEREAFF. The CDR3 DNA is TGTGCCAGCAGCTTGGTCGGACAGGAGCGTGAAGCTTTCTTT.

CDR3 bases: TGTGCCAGCAGCCAAGAGGGACTAGCGGGGGATACGCAGTATTTT. Amino acid sequence: CASSQEGLAGDTQYF. The chain recombines TRBV4-2 with TRBJ2-3; 13 bases align to TRBD2. V lost 0 bases, J lost 6 bases, and 0 bases stayed unmatched. Germline V CDR1 and CDR2: LGHNA, YNFKEQ. The CDR3 extends over 15 amino acids.

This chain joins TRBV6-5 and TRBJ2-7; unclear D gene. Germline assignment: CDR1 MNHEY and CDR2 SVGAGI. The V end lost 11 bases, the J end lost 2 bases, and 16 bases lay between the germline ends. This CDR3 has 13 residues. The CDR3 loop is CASTPSLTYEQYF. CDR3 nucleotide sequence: TGTGCCTCAACCCCCAGTCTCACCTACGAGCAGTACTTC.

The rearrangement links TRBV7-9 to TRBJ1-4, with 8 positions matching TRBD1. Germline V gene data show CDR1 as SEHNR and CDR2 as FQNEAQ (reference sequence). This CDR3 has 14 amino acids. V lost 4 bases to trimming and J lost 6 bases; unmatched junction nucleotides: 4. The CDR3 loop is CASSSTGADEKLFF. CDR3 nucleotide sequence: TGTGCCAGCAGCTCGACAGGGGCGGATGAAAAACTGTTTTTT. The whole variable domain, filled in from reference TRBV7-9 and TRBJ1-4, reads DTGVSQNPRHKITKRGQNVTFRCDPISEHNRLYWYRQTLGQGPEFLTYFQNEAQLEKSRLLSDRFSAERPKGSFSTLEIQRTEQGDSAMYLCASSSTGADEKLFFGSGTQLSVL.

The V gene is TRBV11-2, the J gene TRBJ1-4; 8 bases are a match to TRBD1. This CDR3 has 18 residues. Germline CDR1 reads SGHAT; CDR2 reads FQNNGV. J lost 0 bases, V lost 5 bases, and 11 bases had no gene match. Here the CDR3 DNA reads TGTGCCAGCAGCCCTCGCGGGGTGACAGGGGCAACTAATGAAAAACTGTTTTTT. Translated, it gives CASSPRGVTGATNEKLFF. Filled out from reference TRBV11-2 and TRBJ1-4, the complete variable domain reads EAGVAQSPRYKIIEKRQSVAFWCNPISGHATLYWYQQILGQGPKLLIQFQNNGVVDDSQLPKDRFSAERLKGVDSTLKIQPAKLEDSAVYLCASSPRGVTGATNEKLFFGSGTQLSVL.

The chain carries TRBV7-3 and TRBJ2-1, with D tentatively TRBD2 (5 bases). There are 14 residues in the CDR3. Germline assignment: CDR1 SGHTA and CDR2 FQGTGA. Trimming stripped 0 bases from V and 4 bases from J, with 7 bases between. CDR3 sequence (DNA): TGTGCCAGCAGCTTAACCGGGGATTACAATGAGCAGTTCTTC. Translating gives CASSLTGDYNEQFF.

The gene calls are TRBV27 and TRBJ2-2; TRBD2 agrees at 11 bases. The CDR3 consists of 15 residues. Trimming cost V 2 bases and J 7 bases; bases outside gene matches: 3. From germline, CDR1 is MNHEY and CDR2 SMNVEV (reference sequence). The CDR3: CASSLLAGGNGELFF. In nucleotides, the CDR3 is TGTGCCAGCAGTTTACTAGCGGGGGGAAACGGGGAGCTGTTTTTT.

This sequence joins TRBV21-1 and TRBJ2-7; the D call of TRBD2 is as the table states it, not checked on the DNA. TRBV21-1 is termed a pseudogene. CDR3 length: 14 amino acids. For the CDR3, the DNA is TGTGCCAGCAGCAAATGCGGACGGGAGTACGAGCAGTACTTC. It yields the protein CASSKCGREYEQYF.

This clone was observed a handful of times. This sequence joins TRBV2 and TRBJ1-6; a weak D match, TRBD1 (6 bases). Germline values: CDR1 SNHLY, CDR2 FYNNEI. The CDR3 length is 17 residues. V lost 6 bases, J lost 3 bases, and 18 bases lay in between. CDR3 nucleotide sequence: TGTGCCAGCAGCGAACCCCCCACAGGGATCTATAATTCACCCCTCCACTTT. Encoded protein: CASSEPPTGIYNSPLHF.

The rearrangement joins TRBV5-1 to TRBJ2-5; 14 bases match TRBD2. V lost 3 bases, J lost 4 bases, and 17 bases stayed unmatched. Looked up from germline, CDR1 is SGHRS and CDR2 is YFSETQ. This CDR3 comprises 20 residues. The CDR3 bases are TGCGCCAGCAGCTCCGTTCCGCCCCTGACTAGCGGGGGGGCCGGAGAGACCCAGTACTTC. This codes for CASSSVPPLTSGGAGETQYF.

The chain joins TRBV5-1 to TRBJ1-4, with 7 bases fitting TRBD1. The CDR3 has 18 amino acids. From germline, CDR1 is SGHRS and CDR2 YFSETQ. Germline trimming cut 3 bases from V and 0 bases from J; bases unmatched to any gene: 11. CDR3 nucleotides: TGCGCCAGCAGCTCGGGGACAGCAGAAGCCGCAACTAATGAAAAACTGTTTTTT. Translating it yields CASSSGTAEAATNEKLFF.

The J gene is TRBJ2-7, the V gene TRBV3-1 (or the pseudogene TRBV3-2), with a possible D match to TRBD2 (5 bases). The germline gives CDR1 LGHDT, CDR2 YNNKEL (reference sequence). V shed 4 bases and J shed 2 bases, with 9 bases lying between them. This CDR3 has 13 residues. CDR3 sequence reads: CASSRRGTYEQYF. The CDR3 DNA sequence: TGTGCCAGCAGCCGTCGGGGAACCTACGAGCAGTACTTC.

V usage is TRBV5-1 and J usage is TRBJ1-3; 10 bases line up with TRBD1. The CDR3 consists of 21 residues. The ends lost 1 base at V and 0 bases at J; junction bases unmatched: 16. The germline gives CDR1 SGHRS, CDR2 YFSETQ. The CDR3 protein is CASSLTFSGTGDSYSGNTIYF. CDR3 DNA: TGCGCCAGCAGCTTGACTTTTTCCGGGACAGGGGACTCCTACTCTGGAAACACCATATATTTT. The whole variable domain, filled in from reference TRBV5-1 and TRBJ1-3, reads KAGVTQTPRYLIKTRGQQVTLSCSPISGHRSVSWYQQTPGQGLQFLFEYFSETQRNKGNFPGRFSGRQFSNSRSEMNVSTLELGDSALYLCASSLTFSGTGDSYSGNTIYFGEGSWLTVV.

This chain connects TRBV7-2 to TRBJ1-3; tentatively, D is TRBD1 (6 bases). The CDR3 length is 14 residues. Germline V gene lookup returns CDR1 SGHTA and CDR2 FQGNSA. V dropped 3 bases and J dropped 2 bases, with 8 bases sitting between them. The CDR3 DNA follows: TGTGCCAGCAGCTTCTGGGACACTGGAAACACCATATATTTT. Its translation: CASSFWDTGNTIYF.

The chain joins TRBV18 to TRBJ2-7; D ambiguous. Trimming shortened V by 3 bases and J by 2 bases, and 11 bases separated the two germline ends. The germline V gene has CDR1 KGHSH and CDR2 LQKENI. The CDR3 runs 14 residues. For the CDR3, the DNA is TGTGCCAGCTCACCGCGCGGTCCCCCCTACGAGCAGTACTTC. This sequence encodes CASSPRGPPYEQYF.